This passage covers 10 T cell receptor beta chains from one sample sequenced in a study of T cell changes during pregnancy in multiple sclerosis (dated by TCRdb to between 2019 and 2020). Library preparation was by the immunoSEQ multiplex PCR assay. TCRdb limited this immuneACCESS table to in-frame rearrangements with V and J called. A share of clones is missing; checked studies link under half to unresolved V genes, and the rest is unexplained. The sample table shows roughly 23,000 clones, and around 89% are seen once. Roughly 6.9% of the sample goes to the ten largest clones. This specimen was CD8+ T cells from peripheral blood mononuclear cells, taken in the first trimester of pregnancy. Receptor source: a female donor with multiple sclerosis, enrolled in a pregnancy study.

The rearrangement uses TRBV13 and TRBJ2-7; a possible D gene is TRBD2 (5 bases). CDR3 size: 17 residues. V gave up 0 bases and J gave up 7 bases, with 22 bases separating them. CDR1 is PRHDT and CDR2 is FYEKMQ in the germline V gene (reference sequence). CDR3 sequence reads: CASSLGAEVAGEGEQYF. In DNA, the CDR3 is TGTGCCAGCAGCTTAGGCGCCGAGGTGGCCGGGGAAGGGGAGCAGTACTTC.

This chain's CDR3 is CASSLDPGVSYEQYF. The CDR3, as DNA: TGTGCCAGCAGCTTAGACCCCGGGGTCTCCTACGAGCAGTACTTC. The rearrangement joins TRBV11-2 to TRBJ2-7, with D maybe TRBD2 (5 bases). CDR3 length equals 15 residues. From germline, CDR1 is SGHAT and CDR2 FQNNGV. With 0 bases removed from V and 0 bases from J, the gap between germline ends came to 9 bases.

The chain links TRBV15 to TRBJ2-1; 10 nucleotides line up with TRBD2. The V and J ends lost 4 bases and 7 bases, in that order; junction bases with no gene match: 16. The CDR3 contains 18 residues. Germline CDR1 reads LNHNV; CDR2 reads YYDKDF (reference sequence). The CDR3 DNA follows: TGTGCCACCAGCACGACAGGGGAATTCAGCGGGAGGGAGAATGAGCAGTTCTTC. Translation: CATSTTGEFSGRENEQFF.

The chain uses TRBV6-4 and TRBJ2-3, with D uncertain. The V and J ends lost 3 bases and 0 bases respectively, with 4 bases between them. Per germline, CDR1 MRHNA and CDR2 SNTAGT. There are 13 residues in the CDR3. CDR3 coding DNA: TGTGCCAGCAGTGAATCTAGCACAGATACGCAGTATTTT. The encoded protein is CASSESSTDTQYF.

The chain has TRBV28 and TRBJ1-5; possibly TRBD1 for D (5 bases). Trimming stripped 2 bases from V and 0 bases from J, with 17 bases between. Germline assignment: CDR1 MDHEN and CDR2 SYDVKM. The CDR3 loop spans 18 amino acids. The CDR3 coding sequence is TGTGCCAGCAGTTTAAGGGGTGCAGCGTATGATAGCAATCAGCCCCAGCATTTT. This codes for CASSLRGAAYDSNQPQHF.

CDR3 residues: CASSTSSGAYEQYF. The CDR3 DNA reads as TGTGCCAGTAGTACCTCTAGCGGGGCCTACGAGCAGTACTTC. J is TRBJ2-7 and V is TRBV19, with 9 positions matching TRBD2. The germline V gene has CDR1 LNHDA and CDR2 SQIVND (reference sequence). J was trimmed by 2 bases and V by 4 bases; bases with no gene match: 3. CDR3 length: 14 amino acids.

This chain links TRBV4-1 with TRBJ2-7; 7 nucleotides agree with TRBD2. Germline V lookup: CDR1 MGHRA, CDR2 YSYEKL. The trim removed 0 bases at V and 3 bases at J, leaving 2 bases unmatched. This CDR3 spans 14 amino acids. CDR3 protein: CASSQETSDYEQYF. The CDR3 nucleotides are TGCGCCAGCAGCCAAGAAACTAGCGACTACGAGCAGTACTTC.

In its sample, this clone was seen once. V and J are TRBV19 and TRBJ1-5, with a weak D call TRBD1 (5 bases). The CDR3 length is 13 residues. V was pared by 9 bases and J by 0 bases, with 9 bases between. Germline CDR1 LNHDA, CDR2 SQIVND (reference sequence). Here the CDR3 reads CASAGFSNQPQHF. The CDR3 DNA is TGTGCCAGCGCAGGGTTTAGCAATCAGCCCCAGCATTTT.

The rearrangement links TRBV27 to TRBJ2-3, with TRBD2 matching over 8 bases. The trim removed 3 bases at V and 8 bases at J, leaving 10 bases unmatched. Germline V gene lookup returns CDR1 MNHEY and CDR2 SMNVEV (reference sequence). The CDR3 runs 15 residues. The CDR3, as DNA: TGTGCCAGCAGTTTTGGCGCGGGAGGTCTGAGTACGCAGTATTTT. Translated, it gives CASSFGAGGLSTQYF.

This clone was observed a few times. This chain joins TRBV27 and TRBJ2-2; 7 bases agree with TRBD2. CDR3 length: 15 residues. Trimming at V came to 2 bases and at J to 1 base, leaving 1 base not matched to a gene. The germline V gene has CDR1 MNHEY and CDR2 SMNVEV (reference sequence). CDR3 bases: TGTGCCAGCAGTTTAGCGGGGGTGAACACCGGGGAGCTGTTTTTT. This codes for CASSLAGVNTGELFF.